Listed below are T cell receptor beta chains from one sample, sequenced in a study of OX40 agonist ivuxolimab in advanced cancers. Repertoires were generated with immunoSEQ multiplex PCR, while TCRdb's copy carries only in-frame clones and drops some. The data hold about 98,000 clones, with approximately 91% observed a single time. The sequences come from CD4+ or CD8+ T cells sorted from blood, collected in a trial of the OX40 agonist ivuxolimab. The receptors were sampled from an adult with an advanced solid tumor such as melanoma, head and neck, liver or kidney cancer. Both conserved end residues are part of each CDR3. D genes are given only for firm matches. Clone size is not always given. Where it is, it says once, few, many or a class for expanded clones.

cdr3_aa,cdr3_nt,clone_size,d_call,j_call,v_call
CASSSEAVIMNTEAFF,TGTGCCAGCAGTTCGGAGGCAGTGATCATGAACACTGAAGCTTTCTTT,-,-,TRBJ1-1,TRBV27
CASSSSSGGGEGNEQFF,TGTGCCAGCAGCTCCTCCTCCGGAGGGGGAGAGGGAAATGAGCAGTTCTTC,-,-,TRBJ2-1,TRBV5-5
CASGTALAKNIQYF,TGTGCCAGTGGGACAGCCCTAGCCAAAAACATTCAGTACTTC,-,TRBD1,TRBJ2-4,TRBV28
CASSTGQGNGYTF,TGTGCCAGCTCAACGGGACAGGGTAACGGCTACACCTTC,-,TRBD1,TRBJ1-2,TRBV18
CASSLGDRGSNEQFF,TGCGCCAGCAGCTTGGGGGACAGGGGTAGCAATGAGCAGTTCTTC,-,TRBD1,TRBJ2-1,TRBV5-1
CASSPDRRDTQYF,TGTGCCAGCAGCCCGGACAGACGCGATACGCAGTATTTT,-,-,TRBJ2-3,TRBV5-4
CASTPSGGKNIQYF,TGTGCCAGCACCCCTTCGGGAGGGAAAAACATTCAGTACTTC,-,TRBD2,TRBJ2-4,TRBV28
CAWSGTHLNQPQHF,TGTGCCTGGAGCGGGACCCACCTCAATCAGCCCCAGCATTTT,-,-,TRBJ1-5,TRBV30
CASSLGDEQYF,TGTGCCAGCAGCTTAGGGGACGAGCAGTACTTC,-,-,TRBJ2-7,TRBV7-9
CASSLRLRGQETQYF,TGCGCCAGCAGCTTGAGACTAAGGGGACAAGAGACCCAGTACTTC,-,-,TRBJ2-5,TRBV5-1
CASSYETGAGANVLTF,TGTGCCAGCAGTTACGAGACAGGGGCCGGGGCCAACGTCCTGACTTTC,-,TRBD1,TRBJ2-6,TRBV6-6
CASSYQGASYNEQFF,TGTGCCAGCAGTTATCAGGGCGCTTCCTACAATGAGCAGTTCTTC,-,-,TRBJ2-1,TRBV6-5
CASSPLLGEGSGEQFF,TGCGCCAGCAGCCCCCTCCTAGGGGAAGGGAGTGGTGAGCAGTTCTTC,-,-,TRBJ2-1,TRBV4-3
CASSPLGNTEAFF,TGTGCCAGCAGCCCCTTAGGAAACACTGAAGCTTTCTTT,-,-,TRBJ1-1,TRBV7-2
CASSPSGETQYF,TGTGCCAGCAGCCCATCAGGAGAGACCCAGTACTTC,-,-,TRBJ2-5,TRBV7-8
CASSPGLAGGSRAYGYTF,TGTGCCAGCTCACCCGGTCTGGCAGGGGGCTCCAGGGCCTATGGCTACACCTTC,-,TRBD1,TRBJ1-2,TRBV18
CASSLGTNNEQFF,TGTGCCAGCAGCTTAGGGACGAACAATGAGCAGTTCTTC,once,-,TRBJ2-1,TRBV7-6
CASSPSWTSGTGGTGELFF,TGTGCCAGCAGCCCTAGCTGGACTAGCGGGACCGGGGGCACCGGGGAGCTGTTTTTT,-,TRBD2,TRBJ2-2,TRBV5-6
CASKSGRGYGYTF,TGTGCCAGTAAAAGCGGCAGGGGCTATGGCTACACCTTC,-,-,TRBJ1-2,TRBV19
CASRPDRGNSPLHF,TGTGCCAGCAGACCGGACAGGGGGAATTCACCCCTCCACTTT,-,TRBD1,TRBJ1-6,TRBV27
CASSLEGAKNTEAFF,TGCGCCAGCAGCTTGGAAGGGGCGAAGAACACTGAAGCTTTCTTT,-,-,TRBJ1-1,TRBV5-1
CASSVRGLEQYF,TGCGCCAGCAGCGTCAGGGGCCTGGAGCAGTACTTC,-,-,TRBJ2-7,TRBV5-1
CASSPPSITGELFF,TGTGCCAGCTCACCACCGTCCATTACTGGGGAGCTGTTTTTT,-,-,TRBJ2-2,TRBV18
CASSWEVGGNYGYTF,TGTGCCAGCAGCTGGGAGGTCGGCGGTAACTATGGCTACACCTTC,-,-,TRBJ1-2,TRBV5-4
CATQPSLGQGASTDTQYF,TGTGCCACCCAACCCTCTCTGGGACAGGGAGCTAGCACAGATACGCAGTATTTT,-,TRBD1,TRBJ2-3,TRBV28
CASSPASGVTGELFF,TGTGCCAGCAGCCCCGCTAGCGGGGTCACCGGGGAGCTGTTTTTT,-,TRBD2,TRBJ2-2,TRBV28
CASSYSRQGSYEQYF,TGTGCCAGCAGTTACTCGAGACAGGGATCCTACGAGCAGTACTTC,once,TRBD1,TRBJ2-7,TRBV6-5
CASSLEGGYNEQFF,TGCGCCAGCAGCTTGGAAGGGGGCTACAATGAGCAGTTCTTC,-,-,TRBJ2-1,TRBV5-1
CASRPERANEKLFF,TGTGCCAGTAGGCCCGAGAGGGCTAATGAAAAACTGTTTTTT,-,-,TRBJ1-4,TRBV19
CALQGYANTGELFF,TGTGCCCTGCAGGGATACGCGAACACCGGGGAGCTGTTTTTT,-,-,TRBJ2-2,TRBV6-1
CASRGSTSTDTQYF,TGCGCCAGCAGAGGCAGCACTAGCACAGATACGCAGTATTTT,-,-,TRBJ2-3,TRBV5-1
CASSVQGRRTDTQYF,TGTGCCAGCAGTGTCCAGGGTCGACGCACAGATACGCAGTATTTT,-,-,TRBJ2-3,TRBV6-1
CASSFTGTDYGYTF,TGCGCCAGCAGCTTTACAGGGACAGACTATGGCTACACCTTC,-,TRBD1,TRBJ1-2,TRBV5-1
CASSFAREQFF,TGTGCCAGCAGCTTCGCCCGTGAGCAGTTCTTC,-,-,TRBJ2-1,TRBV5-4
CASSLYESTGELFF,TGTGCCAGCAGCTTATATGAGTCGACCGGGGAGCTGTTTTTT,-,-,TRBJ2-2,TRBV7-2
CASSTSGSSGELFF,TGTGCCAGCTCTACTAGCGGGAGCTCCGGGGAGCTGTTTTTT,-,TRBD2,TRBJ2-2,TRBV9
CSEGNYGYTF,TGCAGCGAGGGCAACTATGGCTACACCTTC,-,-,TRBJ1-2,TRBV20-1
CASSLGYSNQPQHF,TGTGCCAGCAGTTTGGGCTATAGCAATCAGCCCCAGCATTTT,-,-,TRBJ1-5,TRBV27
CASIPIAGAYEQYF,TGTGCCAGCATCCCGATAGCGGGAGCCTACGAGCAGTACTTC,-,TRBD2,TRBJ2-7,TRBV6-6
CASSLRGLAARGEQFF,TGTGCCAGCAGCTTAAGGGGACTAGCGGCACGGGGTGAGCAGTTCTTC,few,TRBD2,TRBJ2-1,TRBV7-2
CASSLRWEEPQHF,TGTGCCAGCAGCCTTAGATGGGAAGAGCCCCAGCATTTT,-,-,TRBJ1-5,TRBV7-9
CASSYSILNTEAFF,TGTGCCAGCAGTTACTCGATACTAAACACTGAAGCTTTCTTT,once,-,TRBJ1-1,TRBV6-5
CASRLTGTGFLDGYTF,TGTGCCAGTAGGCTCACCGGGACAGGATTTCTAGATGGCTACACCTTC,-,TRBD1,TRBJ1-2,TRBV19
CASRPRSRGNQPQHF,TGTGCCAGTAGGCCACGATCCAGAGGCAATCAGCCCCAGCATTTT,-,-,TRBJ1-5,TRBV19
CASSSTVYSYEQYF,TGTGCCAGCAGTTCAACAGTTTACTCCTACGAGCAGTACTTC,-,-,TRBJ2-7,TRBV28
CASRGTPSLEQYF,TGTGCCAGCAGAGGGACCCCTTCCCTCGAGCAGTACTTC,-,-,TRBJ2-7,TRBV25-1
CASSWGLGTSNEQYF,TGTGCCAGCAGCTGGGGGCTAGGGACTAGCAACGAGCAGTACTTC,-,TRBD2,TRBJ2-7,TRBV5-5
CASRARMSGKTGELFF,TGCGCCAGCAGGGCCCGGATGAGCGGGAAAACCGGGGAGCTGTTTTTT,-,TRBD2,TRBJ2-2,TRBV10-2
CASREQGLNTEAFF,TGTGCCAGCAGGGAACAGGGGTTGAACACTGAAGCTTTCTTT,-,TRBD1,TRBJ1-1,TRBV6-1
CASSRGEGNTGELFF,TGTGCCAGCAGTCGGGGGGAGGGAAACACCGGGGAGCTGTTTTTT,-,TRBD2,TRBJ2-2,TRBV6-5
CASGQRGGYTF,TGTGCCAGCGGGCAAAGGGGGGGCTACACCTTC,-,-,TRBJ1-2,TRBV27
CAWNDQGVNTEAFF,TGTGCCTGGAATGATCAAGGGGTGAACACTGAAGCTTTCTTT,-,-,TRBJ1-1,TRBV30
CAWSYLATGANVLTF,TGTGCCTGGAGCTATCTAGCTACAGGGGCCAACGTCCTGACTTTC,once,-,TRBJ2-6,TRBV30
CASSRQGGTYNEQFF,TGTGCCAGCAGCCGACAGGGGGGCACCTACAATGAGCAGTTCTTC,few,TRBD1,TRBJ2-1,TRBV6-4
CSSQDRVNTEAFF,TGCAGCTCTCAGGACAGGGTGAACACTGAAGCTTTCTTT,-,TRBD1,TRBJ1-1,TRBV29-1